Sequencing of this T cell receptor (beta chain) was carried out in a study of T cells after yellow fever vaccination. In the study overall: When fractions had low cell numbers, they were prepared with SMART-Seq v4 Ultra Low Input.

The V gene end was trimmed by 6 bases and the J gene end by 5 bases; junction bases not matched to a gene: 9. CDR1 and CDR2 (germline): KGHSH, LQKENI. This CDR3 contains 15 residues. MiXCR, run by TCRdb on the 5' RACE reads, gives a single entry per CDR3 protein. The sample shows 620,000 or so distinct CDR3 sequences, approximately 13% of them seen only once. The specimen comprised PBMCs, sampled on the day of the yellow fever booster vaccination. This TCR came from a man aged 30 to 39 who received the YFV17D yellow fever vaccine. The genes are TRBV18 and TRBJ1-5; 8 bases are a match to TRBD1. CDR3 in DNA: TGTGCCAGCTCGCCCGGACAGGGAGATGATCAGCCCCAGCATTTT. Its translation is CASSPGQGDDQPQHF. Full variable domain (outside the CDR3, taken from reference TRBV18 and TRBJ1-5): NAGVMQNPRHLVRRRGQEARLRCSPMKGHSHVYWYRQLPEEGLKFMVYLQKENIIDESGMPKERFSAEFPKEGPSILRIQQVVRGDSAAYFCASSPGQGDDQPQHFGDGTRLSIL.